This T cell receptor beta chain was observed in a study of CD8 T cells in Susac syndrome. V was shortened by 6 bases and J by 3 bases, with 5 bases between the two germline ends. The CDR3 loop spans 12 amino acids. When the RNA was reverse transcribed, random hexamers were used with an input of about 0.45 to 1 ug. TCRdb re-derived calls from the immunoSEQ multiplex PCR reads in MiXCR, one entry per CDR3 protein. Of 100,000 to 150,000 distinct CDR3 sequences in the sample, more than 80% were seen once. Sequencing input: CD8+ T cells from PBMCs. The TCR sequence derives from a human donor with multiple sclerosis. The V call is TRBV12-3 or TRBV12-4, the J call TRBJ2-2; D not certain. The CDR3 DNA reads TGTGCCAGCAGACCCTACACCGGGGAGCTGTTTTTT. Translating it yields CASRPYTGELFF.